This T cell receptor (beta chain) stems from a study of Ad26.COV2.S vaccination and SARS-CoV-2 variants. The CDR3 runs to 15 residues. Germline V gene data show CDR1 as SGHNT and CDR2 as YYREEE (reference sequence). The V end was cut by 3 bases, the J end by 0 bases, with 10 bases between. The treatment is: roughly 20 received Ad26.COV2.S at low or high dose, single or two shots; five or six received placebo; per-sample allocation not given. Day 63 after the first vaccine or placebo injection was the time point for sampling. The assay was immunoSEQ multiplex PCR, and TCRdb's table has in-frame clones only and misses some. The repertoire consists of around 450,000 clones, with less than 95% occurring once and the leading ten covering around 4.5%.

The chain combines TRBV5-4 with TRBJ2-1; D gene unclear. The receptor's source is a person between 18 and 65 years old who received the Ad26.COV2.S COVID-19 vaccine or a placebo. The sequenced sample was peripheral blood, obtained in a trial of Ad26.COV2.S vaccine versus placebo. Written as DNA, the CDR3 is TGTGCCAGCAGCTCCGACCCGAGCTCCTACAATGAGCAGTTCTTC. This sequence encodes CASSSDPSSYNEQFF. The variable domain in full, completed from reference TRBV5-4 and TRBJ2-1, reads ETGVTQSPTHLIKTRGQQVTLRCSSQSGHNTVSWYQQALGQGPQFIFQYYREEENGRGNFPPRFSGLQFPNYSSELNVNALELDDSALYLCASSSDPSSYNEQFFGPGTRLTVL.